This section outlines one TCR beta chain sequence together with its context. Its antigen is currently unknown. The CDR3 loop spans 16 amino acids. Germline-derived CDR1 and CDR2 are MNHNS and SASEGT. The V and J ends lost 3 bases and 7 bases, in that order; junction bases with no gene match: 8. The data belong to a study of CD8 T cells in Susac syndrome. Study results and limitations: Among people with Susac, CD8+ clonal expansion was greatest in TEMRA cells and active patients. The authors acknowledged that their TCR sequencing and HLA analysis involved a relatively small number of individuals. There were over 15 Susac-specific public clones in total CD8+ repertoires and a few in CD8+ TEMRA repertoires.

An amount of RNA that ranged from roughly 0.45 to 1 ug was reverse transcribed with random hexamers. By means of immunoSEQ multiplex PCR, TCR beta CDR3 spanning 54 Vbeta and 13 Jbeta underwent amplification. TCRdb reprocessed the immunoSEQ multiplex PCR reads via MiXCR and lists one record per CDR3 protein. The data contain roughly 190,000 distinct CDR3 sequences, 95% of them singletons. The chain has TRBV6-1 and TRBJ1-4; 10 bases agree with TRBD1. This TCR came from a human donor with Susac syndrome. Sequenced: CD8+ T cells from PBMCs. The CDR3 DNA reads as TGTGCCAGCAGTGACGAATCAGGGACAGGGGCTGAAAAACTGTTTTTT. Amino acid sequence: CASSDESGTGAEKLFF.